A selection of T cell receptor beta chains follows, all from one sample in a study of cytomegalovirus exposure and HLA in healthy donors. The assay was immunoSEQ multiplex PCR, and TCRdb's table has in-frame clones only and misses some. The repertoire holds 150,000 to 180,000 clones, with about four fifths as singletons. The sample consisted of PBMCs. These receptors were taken from a man aged 18-30 years in good health and CMV-seronegative. Both conserved end residues are part of each CDR3.

j_call v_call cdr3_aa
TRBJ2-3 TRBV9 CASSVGRLAGGDTQYF
TRBJ1-1 TRBV25-1 CASSASRDGNTEAFF
TRBJ2-1 TRBV6-6 CASSSQRGVYNEQFF
TRBJ2-2 TRBV25-1 CASSPWTDLSGELFF
TRBJ2-2 TRBV27 CASSLLGLEGVEGELFF
TRBJ1-2 TRBV4-1 CASSLGTDYGYTF
TRBJ2-3 TRBV5-4 CASSLASSRGTDTQYF
TRBJ2-7 TRBV11-1 CASSLGPGSEQYF
TRBJ2-1 TRBV5-4 CASSSEDRSYNEQFF
TRBJ2-3 TRBV4-1 CASSQDRGIAGGLTDTQYF
TRBJ2-1 TRBV6-4 CASATSDNNEQFF
TRBJ2-2 TRBV11-3 CASSLDLGTGGTGELFF